The clone carrying this T cell receptor beta chain came up many times. Its antigen remains unknown. Together with a sample-barcoded 5' primer, a J-beta primer mix was included in a second PCR lasting about 6 to 11 cycles. One entry per CDR3 protein, called by TCRdb with MiXCR from the 5' RACE reads. The sample has around 2 million distinct CDR3 sequences, about two fifths seen once. The data were obtained in a study of blood T cells in healthy people across ages. As for the study in general: Every two T cells gave about one barcoded beta molecule via template switching.

Findings of the study overall: Older age went with lower TCR beta diversity per million T cells, in a roughly linear way. Possibly, changes in expanded clonotypes were confounded because donor CMV status was unknown.

Per sample, a minimum of 6 million PBMCs were isolated. Per germline, CDR1 SEHNR and CDR2 FQNEAQ (reference sequence). With 0 bases removed from V and 9 bases from J, the gap between germline ends came to 9 bases. The CDR3 consists of 13 residues. The chain links TRBV7-9 to TRBJ2-1; D is unclear. Sequenced input: blood. This TCR was recovered from a human donor in good health. The CDR3 bases are TGTGCCAGCAGCTTAGCTGGGGTCGGTGAGCAGTTCTTC. Its protein product is CASSLAGVGEQFF. The full variable domain, rest sourced from reference TRBV7-9 and TRBJ2-1, is DTGVSQNPRHKITKRGQNVTFRCDPISEHNRLYWYRQTLGQGPEFLTYFQNEAQLEKSRLLSDRFSAERPKGSFSTLEIQRTEQGDSAMYLCASSLAGVGEQFFGPGTRLTVL.